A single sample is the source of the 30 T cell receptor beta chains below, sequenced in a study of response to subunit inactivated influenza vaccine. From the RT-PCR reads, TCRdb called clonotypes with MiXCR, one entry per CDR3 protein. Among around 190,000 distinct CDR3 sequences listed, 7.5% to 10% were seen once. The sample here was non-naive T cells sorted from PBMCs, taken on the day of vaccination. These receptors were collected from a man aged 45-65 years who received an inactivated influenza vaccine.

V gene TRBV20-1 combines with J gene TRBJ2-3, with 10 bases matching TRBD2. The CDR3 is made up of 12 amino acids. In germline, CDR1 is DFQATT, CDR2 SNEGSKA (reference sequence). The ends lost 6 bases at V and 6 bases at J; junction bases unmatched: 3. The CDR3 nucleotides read TGCAGTGCACAGCGGGAGGGGGATACGCAGTATTTT. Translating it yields CSAQREGDTQYF.

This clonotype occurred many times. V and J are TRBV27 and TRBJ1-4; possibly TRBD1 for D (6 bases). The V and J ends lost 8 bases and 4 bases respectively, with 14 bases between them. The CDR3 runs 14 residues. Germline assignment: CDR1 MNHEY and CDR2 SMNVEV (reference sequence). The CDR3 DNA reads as TGTGCCAGCTCGGACAGCCTGCTTAATGAAAAACTGTTTTTT. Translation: CASSDSLLNEKLFF.

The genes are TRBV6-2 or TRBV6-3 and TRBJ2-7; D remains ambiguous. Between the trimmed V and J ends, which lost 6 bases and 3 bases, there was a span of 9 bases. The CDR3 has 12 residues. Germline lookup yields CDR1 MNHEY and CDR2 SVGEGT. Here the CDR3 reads CASSRDNYEQYF. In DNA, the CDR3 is TGTGCCAGCAGCCGTGACAACTACGAGCAGTACTTC.

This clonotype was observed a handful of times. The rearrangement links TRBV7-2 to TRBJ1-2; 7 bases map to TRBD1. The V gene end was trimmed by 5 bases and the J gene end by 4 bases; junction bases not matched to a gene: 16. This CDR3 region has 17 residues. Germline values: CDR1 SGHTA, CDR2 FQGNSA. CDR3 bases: TGTGCCAGCAGCCCAGCCCTCGGACAGGCGTCTACCTATGGCTACACCTTC. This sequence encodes CASSPALGQASTYGYTF.

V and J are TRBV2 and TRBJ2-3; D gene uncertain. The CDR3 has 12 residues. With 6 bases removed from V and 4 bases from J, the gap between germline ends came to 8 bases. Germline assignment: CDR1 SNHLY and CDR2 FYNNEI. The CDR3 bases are TGTGCCAGCAGCCAACCCCCAGATACGCAGTATTTT. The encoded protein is CASSQPPDTQYF.

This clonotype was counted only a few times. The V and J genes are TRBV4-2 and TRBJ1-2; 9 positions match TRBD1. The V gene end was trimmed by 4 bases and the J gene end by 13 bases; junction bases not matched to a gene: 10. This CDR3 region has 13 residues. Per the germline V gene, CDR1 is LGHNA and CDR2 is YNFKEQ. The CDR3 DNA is TGTGCCAGCAGCCCAGTGGGACAGGGTGAAATCACCTTC. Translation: CASSPVGQGEITF.

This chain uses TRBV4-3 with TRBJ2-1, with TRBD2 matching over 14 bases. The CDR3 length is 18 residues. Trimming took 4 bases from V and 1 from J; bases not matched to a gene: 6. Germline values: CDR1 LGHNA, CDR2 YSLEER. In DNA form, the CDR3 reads TGCGCCAGCAGCCCCACGCGGACTAGCGGGGGGTCCTACAATGAGCAGTTCTTC. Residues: CASSPTRTSGGSYNEQFF.

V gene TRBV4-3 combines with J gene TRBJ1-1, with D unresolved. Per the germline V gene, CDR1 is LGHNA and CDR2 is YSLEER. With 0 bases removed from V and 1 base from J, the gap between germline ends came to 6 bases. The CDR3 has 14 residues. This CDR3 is CASSQDLTNTEAFF. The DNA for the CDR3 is TGCGCCAGCAGCCAAGATCTAACGAACACTGAAGCTTTCTTT.

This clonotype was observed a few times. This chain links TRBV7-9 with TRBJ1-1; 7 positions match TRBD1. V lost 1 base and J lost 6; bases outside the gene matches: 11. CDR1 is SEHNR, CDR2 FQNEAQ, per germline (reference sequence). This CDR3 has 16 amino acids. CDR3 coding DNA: TGTGCCAGCAGCTTAGGGGGGGCTCGACAGGGCCCTGAAGCTTTCTTT. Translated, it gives CASSLGGARQGPEAFF.

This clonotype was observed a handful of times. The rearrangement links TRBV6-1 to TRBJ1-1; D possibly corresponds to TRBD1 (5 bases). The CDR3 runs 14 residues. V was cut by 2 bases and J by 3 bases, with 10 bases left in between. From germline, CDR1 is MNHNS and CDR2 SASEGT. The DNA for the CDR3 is TGTGCCAGCAGTGAACGAGGGGAGGACACTGAAGCTTTCTTT. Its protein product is CASSERGEDTEAFF.

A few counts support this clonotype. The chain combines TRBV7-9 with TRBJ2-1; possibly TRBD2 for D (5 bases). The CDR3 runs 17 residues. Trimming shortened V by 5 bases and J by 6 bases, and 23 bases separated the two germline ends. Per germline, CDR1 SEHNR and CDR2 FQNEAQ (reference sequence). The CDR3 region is CASSPKPGEGTSNEQFF. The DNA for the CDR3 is TGTGCCAGCAGCCCTAAGCCTGGCGAGGGCACCTCCAATGAGCAGTTCTTC.

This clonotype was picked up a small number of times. In nucleotides, the CDR3 is TGCGCCAGCAGCCTGATAGCGGGAGGCCAAGAGACCCAGTACTTC. Its protein is CASSLIAGGQETQYF. V and J are TRBV4-1 and TRBJ2-5; 10 bases fit TRBD2. CDR3 length: 15 residues. V lost 4 bases and J lost 1; bases outside the gene matches: 3. The germline V gene has CDR1 MGHRA and CDR2 YSYEKL.

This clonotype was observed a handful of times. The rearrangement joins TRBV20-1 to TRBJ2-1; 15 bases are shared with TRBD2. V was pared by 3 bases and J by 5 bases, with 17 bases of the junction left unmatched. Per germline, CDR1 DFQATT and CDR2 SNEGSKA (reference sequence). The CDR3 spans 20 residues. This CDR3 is CSARRPGLAGGPPRDNEQFF. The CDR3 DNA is TGCAGTGCTAGGCGACCGGGACTAGCGGGAGGACCTCCTAGGGACAATGAGCAGTTCTTC.

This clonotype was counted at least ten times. Here the CDR3 DNA reads TGTGCCAGCAGCTGGACAACTAGCGTTATGTCCTACGAGCAGTACTTC. Its translation is CASSWTTSVMSYEQYF. This chain joins TRBV7-9 and TRBJ2-7, with TRBD2 matching over 7 bases. Germline V gives CDR1 SEHNR, CDR2 FQNEAQ (reference sequence). The CDR3 totals 16 residues. J was trimmed by 1 base and V by 4 bases; bases with no gene match: 10.

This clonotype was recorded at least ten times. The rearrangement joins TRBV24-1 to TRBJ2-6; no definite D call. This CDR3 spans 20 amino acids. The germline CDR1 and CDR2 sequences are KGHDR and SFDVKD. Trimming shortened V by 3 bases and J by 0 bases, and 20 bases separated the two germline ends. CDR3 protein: CATSDPNWTLSSSGANVLTF. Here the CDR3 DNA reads TGTGCCACCAGTGATCCCAACTGGACCCTCAGTAGCTCTGGGGCCAACGTCCTGACTTTC.

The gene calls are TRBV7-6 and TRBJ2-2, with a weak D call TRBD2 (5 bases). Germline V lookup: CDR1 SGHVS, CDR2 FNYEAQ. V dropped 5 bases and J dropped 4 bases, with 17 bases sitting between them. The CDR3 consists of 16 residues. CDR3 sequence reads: CASSPEPSRFTGELFF. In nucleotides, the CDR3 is TGTGCCAGCAGCCCCGAACCTAGCCGGTTCACCGGGGAGCTGTTTTTT.

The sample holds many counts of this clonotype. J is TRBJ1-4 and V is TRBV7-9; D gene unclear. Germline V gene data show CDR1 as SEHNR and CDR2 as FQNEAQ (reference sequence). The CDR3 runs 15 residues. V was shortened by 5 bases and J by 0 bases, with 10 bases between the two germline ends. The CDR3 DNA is TGTGCCAGCAGCAGTCACAGAGCAACTAATGAAAAACTGTTTTTT. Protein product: CASSSHRATNEKLFF.

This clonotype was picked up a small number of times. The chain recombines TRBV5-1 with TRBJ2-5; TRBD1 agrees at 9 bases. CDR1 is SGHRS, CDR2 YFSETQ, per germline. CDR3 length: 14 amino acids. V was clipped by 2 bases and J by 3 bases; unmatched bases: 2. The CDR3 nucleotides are TGCGCCAGCAGCTTTTGGACAGGGGAAGAGACCCAGTACTTC. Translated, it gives CASSFWTGEETQYF.

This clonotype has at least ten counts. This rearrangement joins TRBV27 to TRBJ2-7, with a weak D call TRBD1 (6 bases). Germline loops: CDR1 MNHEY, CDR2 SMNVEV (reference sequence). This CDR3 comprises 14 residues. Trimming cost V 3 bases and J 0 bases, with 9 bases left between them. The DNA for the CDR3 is TGTGCCAGCAGTTTCCGGGACATCTCCTACGAGCAGTACTTC. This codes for CASSFRDISYEQYF.

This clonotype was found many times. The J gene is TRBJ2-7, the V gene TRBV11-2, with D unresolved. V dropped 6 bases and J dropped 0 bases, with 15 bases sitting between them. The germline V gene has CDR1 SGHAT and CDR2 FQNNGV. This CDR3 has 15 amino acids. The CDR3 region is CASRGSRRRSYEQYF. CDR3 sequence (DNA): TGTGCCAGCAGGGGGTCAAGGAGACGCTCCTACGAGCAGTACTTC.

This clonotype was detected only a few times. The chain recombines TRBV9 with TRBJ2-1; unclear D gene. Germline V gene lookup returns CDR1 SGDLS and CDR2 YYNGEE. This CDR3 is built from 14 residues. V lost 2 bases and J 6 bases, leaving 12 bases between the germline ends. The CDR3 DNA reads TGTGCCAGCAGCGTCACTGCCACCGCCAATGAGCAGTTCTTC. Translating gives CASSVTATANEQFF.

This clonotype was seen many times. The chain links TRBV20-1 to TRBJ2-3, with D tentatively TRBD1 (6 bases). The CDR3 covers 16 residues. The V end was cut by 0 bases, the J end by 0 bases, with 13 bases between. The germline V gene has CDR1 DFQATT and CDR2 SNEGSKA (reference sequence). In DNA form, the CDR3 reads TGCAGTGCTAGAGATTTCCGGGACACTAGCACAGATACGCAGTATTTT. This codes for CSARDFRDTSTDTQYF.

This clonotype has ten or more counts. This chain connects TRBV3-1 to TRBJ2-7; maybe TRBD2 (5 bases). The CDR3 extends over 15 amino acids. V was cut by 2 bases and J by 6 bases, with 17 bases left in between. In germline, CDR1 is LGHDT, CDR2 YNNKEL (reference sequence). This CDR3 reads CASSQSAGPGSEQYF. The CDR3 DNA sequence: TGTGCCAGCAGCCAATCCGCGGGCCCTGGCTCCGAGCAGTACTTC.

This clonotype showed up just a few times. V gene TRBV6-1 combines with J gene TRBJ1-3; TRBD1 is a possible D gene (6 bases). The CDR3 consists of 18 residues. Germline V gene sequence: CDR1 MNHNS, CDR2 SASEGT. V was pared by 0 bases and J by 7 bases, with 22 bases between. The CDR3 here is CASSEAHLRGPSGNTIYF. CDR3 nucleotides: TGTGCCAGCAGTGAAGCCCACCTCCGGGGGCCGTCCGGGAACACCATATATTTT.

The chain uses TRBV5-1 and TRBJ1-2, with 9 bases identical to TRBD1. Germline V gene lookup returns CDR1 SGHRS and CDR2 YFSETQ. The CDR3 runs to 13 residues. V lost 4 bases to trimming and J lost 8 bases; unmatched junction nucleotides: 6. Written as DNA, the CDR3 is TGCGCCAGCAGCGCGGGACAGGGATACGGCTACACCTTC. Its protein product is CASSAGQGYGYTF.

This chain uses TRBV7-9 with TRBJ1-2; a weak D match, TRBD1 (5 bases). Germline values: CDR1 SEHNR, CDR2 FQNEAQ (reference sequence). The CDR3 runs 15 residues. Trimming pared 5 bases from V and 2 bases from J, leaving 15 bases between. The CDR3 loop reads CASSGHLPGNYGYTF. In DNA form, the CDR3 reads TGTGCCAGCAGCGGCCATCTACCAGGGAACTATGGCTACACCTTC.

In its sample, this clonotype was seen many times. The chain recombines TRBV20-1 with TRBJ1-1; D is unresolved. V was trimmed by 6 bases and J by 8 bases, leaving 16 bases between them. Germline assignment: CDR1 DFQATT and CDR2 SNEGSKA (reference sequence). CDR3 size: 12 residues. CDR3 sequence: CSALVDTDEAFF. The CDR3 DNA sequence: TGCAGTGCCCTGGTCGACACGGACGAAGCTTTCTTT.

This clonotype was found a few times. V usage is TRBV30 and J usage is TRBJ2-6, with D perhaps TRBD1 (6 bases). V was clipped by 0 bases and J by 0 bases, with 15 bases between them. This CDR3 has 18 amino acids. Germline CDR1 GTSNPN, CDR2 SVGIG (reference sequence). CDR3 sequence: CAWSVGGMLISGANVLTF. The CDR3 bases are TGTGCCTGGAGTGTAGGGGGAATGTTGATCTCTGGGGCCAACGTCCTGACTTTC. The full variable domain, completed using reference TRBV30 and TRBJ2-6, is SQTIHQWPATLVQPVGSPLSLECTVEGTSNPNLYWYRQAAGRGLQLLFYSVGIGQISSEVPQNLSASRPQDRQFILSSKKLLLSDSGFYLCAWSVGGMLISGANVLTFGAGSRLTVL.

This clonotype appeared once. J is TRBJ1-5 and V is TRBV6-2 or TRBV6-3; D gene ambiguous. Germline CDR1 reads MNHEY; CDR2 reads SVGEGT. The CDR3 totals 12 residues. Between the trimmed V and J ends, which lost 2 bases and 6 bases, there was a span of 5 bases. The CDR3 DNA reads TGTGCCAGCAGTTACGCCGGTCAGCCCCAGCATTTT. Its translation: CASSYAGQPQHF.

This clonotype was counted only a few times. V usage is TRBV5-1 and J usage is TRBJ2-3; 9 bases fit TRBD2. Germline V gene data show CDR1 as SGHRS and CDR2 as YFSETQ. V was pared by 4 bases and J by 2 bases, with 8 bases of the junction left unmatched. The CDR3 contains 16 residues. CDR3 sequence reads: CASSPALAGFTDTQYF. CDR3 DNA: TGCGCCAGCAGCCCGGCCCTAGCGGGGTTCACAGATACGCAGTATTTT.